Each of the 2 T cell receptor beta chains below was sequenced from the same sample in a study of blood T cells in healthy people across ages. A second about 6 to 12 cycle PCR used barcoded and J-beta primers. Each CDR3 protein is one row after TCRdb ran MiXCR on the 5' RACE reads. This table has some 1 million distinct CDR3 sequences, under 55% appearing once. Sequencing was carried out using blood. These receptor sequences come from a woman aged 60-75 years in good health.

The chain carries TRBV11-2 and TRBJ2-1; TRBD1 matches at 10 bases. This CDR3 is 15 amino acids long. CDR1 and CDR2 from the germline V gene are SGHAT and FQNNGV. V gave up 4 bases and J gave up 6 bases; unmatched junction bases: 6. The CDR3 DNA sequence: TGTGCCAGCAGCTCACAAGGGACAGGGGCCAATGAGCAGTTCTTC. Translating gives CASSSQGTGANEQFF.

This clonotype was detected a few times. The V call is TRBV25-1, the J call TRBJ2-1, with D possibly being TRBD1 (5 bases). The germline gives CDR1 MGHDK, CDR2 SYGVNS. This CDR3 is 14 amino acids long. V lost 2 bases, J lost 6 bases, and 11 bases lay in between. The CDR3 nucleotides read TGTGCCAGCAGTGAACAGGGCCGCGGCAATGAGCAGTTCTTC. It encodes CASSEQGRGNEQFF.